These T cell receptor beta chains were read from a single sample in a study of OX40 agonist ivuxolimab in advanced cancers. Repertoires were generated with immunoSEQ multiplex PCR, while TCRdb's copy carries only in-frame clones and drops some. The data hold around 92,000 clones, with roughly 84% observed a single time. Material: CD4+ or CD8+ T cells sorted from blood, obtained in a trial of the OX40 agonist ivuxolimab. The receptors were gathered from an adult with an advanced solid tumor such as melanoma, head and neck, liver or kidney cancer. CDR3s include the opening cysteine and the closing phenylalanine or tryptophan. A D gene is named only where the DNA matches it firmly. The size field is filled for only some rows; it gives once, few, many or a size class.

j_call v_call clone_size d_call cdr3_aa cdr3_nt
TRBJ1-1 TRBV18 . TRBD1 CASSSTTQGANTEAFF TGTGCCAGCTCATCTACTACACAGGGGGCGAACACTGAAGCTTTCTTT
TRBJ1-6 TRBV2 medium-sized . CASKGGASTRNSPLHF TGTGCCAGCAAAGGAGGAGCATCTACGAGGAATTCACCCCTCCACTTT
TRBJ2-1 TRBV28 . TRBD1 CASSRWGTALGQFF TGTGCCAGCAGCCGGTGGGGGACAGCTCTTGGGCAGTTCTTC
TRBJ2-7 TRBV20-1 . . CSAPYYREENF TGCAGTGCCCCGTATTACAGGGAAGAAAACTTC
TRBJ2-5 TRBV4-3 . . CASSQDKGWWKETQYF TGCGCCAGCAGCCAAGATAAAGGCTGGTGGAAAGAGACCCAGTACTTC
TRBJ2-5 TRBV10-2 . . CASDPAGFQETQYF TGCGCCAGCGATCCAGCCGGGTTCCAAGAGACCCAGTACTTC
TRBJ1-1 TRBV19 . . CASSIGDQQMNTEAFF TGTGCCAGTAGTATAGGTGATCAGCAAATGAACACTGAAGCTTTCTTT
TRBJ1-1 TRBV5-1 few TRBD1 CASTSGGSGGTEAFF TGCGCCAGCACCTCAGGGGGGTCGGGCGGCACTGAAGCTTTCTTT
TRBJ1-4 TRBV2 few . CASSDSLREKLFF TGTGCCAGCAGTGACAGCCTTAGAGAAAAACTGTTTTTT
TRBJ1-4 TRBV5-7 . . CASIQTGTPNEKLFF TGTGCCAGCATCCAGACCGGGACCCCCAATGAAAAACTGTTTTTT
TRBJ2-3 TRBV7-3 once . CASSSGLAPDTQYF TGTGCCAGCAGCTCGGGACTGGCCCCAGATACGCAGTATTTT
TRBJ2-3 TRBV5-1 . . CASSLVAGRDSDTQYF TGCGCCAGCAGCTTGGTGGCGGGGCGTGACTCAGATACGCAGTATTTT
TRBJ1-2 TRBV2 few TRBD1 CASSENRGGYTF TGTGCCAGCAGTGAAAACAGGGGTGGCTACACCTTC
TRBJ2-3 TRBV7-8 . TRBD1 CASSLLGTGGSDTQYF TGTGCCAGCAGCCTCCTGGGGACAGGTGGTTCAGATACGCAGTATTTT
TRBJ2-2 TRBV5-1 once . CASSLSPLNTGELFF TGCGCCAGCAGCTTGAGCCCCTTGAACACCGGGGAGCTGTTTTTT
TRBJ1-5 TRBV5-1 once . CASSSGPNQPQHF TGCGCCAGCAGCTCGGGCCCGAATCAGCCCCAGCATTTT
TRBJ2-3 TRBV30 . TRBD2 CAWARGGADTQYF TGTGCCTGGGCGCGGGGGGGCGCAGATACGCAGTATTTT
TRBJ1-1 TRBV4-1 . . CASSPPLLSTEAFF TGCGCCAGCAGCCCACCTCTTCTTTCCACTGAAGCTTTCTTT
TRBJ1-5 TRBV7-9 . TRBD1 CASSKTGGNQPQHF TGTGCCAGCAGCAAGACAGGGGGCAATCAGCCCCAGCATTTT
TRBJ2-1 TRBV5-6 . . CASSLIYEQFF TGTGCCAGCAGCTTAATCTACGAGCAGTTCTTC
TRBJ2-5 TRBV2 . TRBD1 CASSEITGEETQYF TGTGCCAGCAGTGAAATAACAGGGGAGGAGACCCAGTACTTC
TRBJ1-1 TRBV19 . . CASSRGDTSFDEAFF TGTGCCAGTAGTAGGGGGGATACAAGTTTCGATGAAGCTTTCTTT
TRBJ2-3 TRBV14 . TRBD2 CASSRPSGGFADTQYF TGTGCCAGCAGCCGACCTAGCGGGGGGTTCGCAGATACGCAGTATTTT
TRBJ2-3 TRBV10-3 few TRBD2 CAISGGGSTDTQYF TGTGCCATCAGTGGGGGGGGATCCACAGATACGCAGTATTTT
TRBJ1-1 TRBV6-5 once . CASSSGGGYTEAFF TGTGCCAGCAGCTCCGGAGGGGGGTACACTGAAGCTTTCTTT
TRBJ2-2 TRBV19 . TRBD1 CASSNQGAGNTGELFF TGTGCCAGTAGTAACCAGGGGGCGGGGAACACCGGGGAGCTGTTTTTT
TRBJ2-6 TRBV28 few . CASSTPAGLSGANVLTF TGTGCCAGCAGCACGCCGGCAGGGCTGTCTGGGGCCAACGTCCTGACTTTC
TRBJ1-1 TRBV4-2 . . CASSQDYGREDTEAFF TGTGCCAGCAGCCAAGATTACGGCAGGGAGGACACTGAAGCTTTCTTT
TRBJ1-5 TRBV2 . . CASRTDSNQPQHF TGTGCCAGCAGAACAGATAGCAATCAGCCCCAGCATTTT